One TCR beta chain is described in this entry. The germline gives CDR1 SEHNR, CDR2 FQNEAQ (reference sequence). CDR3 size: 15 residues. After removal of 5 bases from V and 3 bases from J, the junction contained 9 bases not matched to a gene. A J-beta primer mix and a sample-barcoded 5' primer were used in a second PCR of roughly 6 to 11 cycles. Template switching added a 12-random-nucleotide identifier to every cDNA molecule. From the 5' RACE reads, TCRdb called clonotypes with MiXCR, one entry per CDR3 protein. The sample has over 750,000 distinct CDR3 sequences; about 25% are singletons. This sample was included in a study of blood T cells in healthy people across ages. Separately, the same data were catalogued under a study of T cells of mothers and their children.

Material: blood. The receptor was derived from a boy between 10 and 17 years old in good health. V gene TRBV7-9 combines with J gene TRBJ1-2, with 7 bases that match TRBD1. The CDR3 region is CASSPNSGTDYGYTF. The CDR3 bases are TGTGCCAGCAGCCCGAACTCCGGGACAGACTATGGCTACACCTTC.